One and the same sample provided the 7 T cell receptor beta chains below, sequenced in a study of T cell responses to AZD1222 COVID-19 vaccine. The data were produced by immunoSEQ multiplex PCR, yet TCRdb's version contains in-frame clones alone and is incomplete. The sample holds 95,000 to 150,000 clones; approximately 88% are singletons and the top ten take approximately 30%. This specimen was peripheral blood, taken on day 0 of AZD1222 vaccination. Receptors were obtained from an adult in good health.

The chain joins TRBV19 to TRBJ1-1; D gene ambiguous. Germline V gene lookup returns CDR1 LNHDA and CDR2 SQIVND (reference sequence). The ends were cut back, 9 bases at V and 4 bases at J, with 15 bases in the middle. The CDR3 runs 13 residues. CDR3 region: CASRRGSSTEAFF. In DNA, the CDR3 is TGTGCCAGCCGACGGGGTAGTAGCACTGAAGCTTTCTTT. Looking up the rest from reference TRBV19 and TRBJ1-1 gives the full variable domain: DGGITQSPKYLFRKEGQNVTLSCEQNLNHDAMYWYRQDPGQGLRLIYYSQIVNDFQKGDIAEGYSVSREKKESFPLTVTSAQKNPTAFYLCASRRGSSTEAFFGQGTRLTVV.

The rearrangement links TRBV7-3 to TRBJ2-3; maybe TRBD2 (6 bases). The germline V and J ends were trimmed by 3 bases and 1 base, with 14 bases remaining between them. The CDR3 covers 16 residues. Germline assignment: CDR1 SGHTA and CDR2 FQGTGA. Written as DNA, the CDR3 is TGTGCCAGCAGCTTGGCCGTCTTAGCGGGCACAGATACGCAGTATTTT. It encodes CASSLAVLAGTDTQYF.

In its sample, this clone was seen once. The rearrangement links TRBV29-1 to TRBJ2-1, with unresolved D. Germline V gene sequence: CDR1 SQVTM, CDR2 ANQGSEA. The CDR3 has 10 residues. The germline V and J ends were trimmed by 6 bases and 5 bases, with 5 bases remaining between them. The CDR3 loop reads CSVRNNEQFF. The CDR3 bases are TGCAGCGTCCGAAACAATGAGCAGTTCTTC.

This chain uses TRBV7-3 with TRBJ2-1; 13 bases are shared with TRBD2. V lost 5 bases and J lost 5; bases outside the gene matches: 3. This CDR3 region has 15 residues. Germline values: CDR1 SGHTA, CDR2 FQGTGA. The DNA of the CDR3 is TGTGCCAGCAGCCTACTAGCGGGAGGGGACAATGAGCAGTTCTTC. Amino acid sequence: CASSLLAGGDNEQFF.

This clone was counted once. This sequence joins TRBV19 and TRBJ2-1, with 11 bases matching TRBD2. After removal of 8 bases from V and 4 bases from J, the junction contained 1 base not matched to a gene. Germline loops: CDR1 LNHDA, CDR2 SQIVND (reference sequence). The CDR3 covers 13 residues. CDR3 nucleotides: TGTGCCAGTTGGACTAGCGGGTACAATGAGCAGTTCTTC. Translating it yields CASWTSGYNEQFF. The whole variable domain, remainder taken from reference TRBV19 and TRBJ2-1, is DGGITQSPKYLFRKEGQNVTLSCEQNLNHDAMYWYRQDPGQGLRLIYYSQIVNDFQKGDIAEGYSVSREKKESFPLTVTSAQKNPTAFYLCASWTSGYNEQFFGPGTRLTVL.

This chain joins TRBV12-3 or TRBV12-4 and TRBJ2-2; D unclear. CDR3 size: 13 residues. The ends were cut back, 2 bases at V and 8 bases at J, with 9 bases in the middle. This CDR3 reads CASSLTASGELFF. CDR3 nucleotides: TGTGCCAGCAGTTTAACAGCCTCGGGGGAGCTGTTTTTT.

CDR3 in DNA: TGTGCCAGTATCGGGACAGAGGGGAATAACTATGGCTACACCTTC. Translation: CASIGTEGNNYGYTF. This chain uses TRBV19 with TRBJ1-2; TRBD1 matches at 7 bases. V lost 7 bases to trimming and J lost 1 base; unmatched junction nucleotides: 9. The CDR3 covers 15 residues. Germline lookup yields CDR1 LNHDA and CDR2 SQIVND (reference sequence).